Here is one T cell receptor beta chain with its context. What it binds is not known. Template switching by 5'RACE with UMIs generated the TCR beta cDNA. No DNA is given; TCRdb re-called the 5' RACE reads and lists each CDR3 protein once. The sample data list fewer than 400,000 distinct CDR3 sequences. These data come from a study of T cells expressing NK-cell markers. Study background: One of the eight sequenced donors was seronegative, whereas the other seven were HCMV-seropositive.

This CDR3 is 14 amino acids long. Germline assignment: CDR1 KGHDR and CDR2 SFDVKD. General study results and limits: Clones of NKG2C+ T cells that had expanded were of unclear HCMV specificity. Four donors' CD3+CD56-NKG2C+ cells were dominated by the same clonotypes.

This TCR was recovered from a woman in her forties or fifties in good health. Sequenced input: blood T cells: a sorted CD56 or NKG2C T cell subset, CD4+ or CD8+ T cells, or bulk PBMC T cells (not recorded which). The J gene is TRBJ2-1, the V gene TRBV24-1; checking the TCRdb D call of TRBD1 is not possible without DNA. The CDR3: CATSETGPSIGQFF.